This T cell receptor (beta chain) is from a study of CD8 T cells in ankylosing spondylitis. Study-wide results and limits: Several highly homologous variants made up a TCR beta motif, and this motif appeared characteristic of ankylosing spondylitis blood. A CD8+ phenotype characterized the disease-linked clones, which were relatively rare in peripheral blood. Matched ankylosing spondylitis synovial fluid reportedly showed significant enrichment of disease-linked clones.

The CDR3 spans 12 residues. Germline V CDR1 and CDR2: SGHAT, FQDESV (reference sequence). The germline V and J ends were trimmed by 6 bases and 2 bases, with 8 bases remaining between them. Construction of TCR beta libraries was performed using quantitative 5'-RACE with molecular barcodes. TCRdb used MiXCR to reprocess the 5' RACE reads, holding one entry per CDR3 protein. The sample contains approximately 250,000 distinct CDR3 sequences, 30% to 35% of which appear only once. Details on this clonotype: Its specificity is unknown.

This chain connects TRBV11-1 to TRBJ2-7; D not certain. What was sequenced was blood, either unsorted or a sorted T cell fraction (not recorded which). The receptor was isolated from a male donor with ankylosing spondylitis or in good health (not recorded which). The CDR3 nucleotides are TGTGCCAGCAGTTCCTTCACCTACGAGCAGTACTTC. Translation gives CASSSFTYEQYF.